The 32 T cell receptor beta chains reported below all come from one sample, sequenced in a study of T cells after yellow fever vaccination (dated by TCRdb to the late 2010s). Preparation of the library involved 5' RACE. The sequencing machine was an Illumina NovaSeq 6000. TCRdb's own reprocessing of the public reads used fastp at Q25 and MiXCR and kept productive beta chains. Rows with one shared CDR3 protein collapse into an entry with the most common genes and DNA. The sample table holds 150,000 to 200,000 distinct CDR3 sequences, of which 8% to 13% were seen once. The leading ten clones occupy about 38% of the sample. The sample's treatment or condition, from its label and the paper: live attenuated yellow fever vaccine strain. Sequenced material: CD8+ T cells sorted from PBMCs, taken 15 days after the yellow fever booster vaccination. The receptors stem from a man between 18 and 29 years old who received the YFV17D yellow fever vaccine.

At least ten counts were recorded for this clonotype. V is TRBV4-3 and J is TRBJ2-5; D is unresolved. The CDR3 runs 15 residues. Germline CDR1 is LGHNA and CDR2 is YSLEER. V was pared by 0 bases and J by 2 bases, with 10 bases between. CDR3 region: CASSQDLYGQETQYF. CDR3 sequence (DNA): TGCGCCAGCAGCCAAGATTTATATGGGCAAGAGACCCAGTACTTC.

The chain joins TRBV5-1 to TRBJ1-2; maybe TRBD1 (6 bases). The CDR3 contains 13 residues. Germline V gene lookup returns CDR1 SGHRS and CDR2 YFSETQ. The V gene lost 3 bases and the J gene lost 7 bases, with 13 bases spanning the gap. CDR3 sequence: CASSWGGESGYTF. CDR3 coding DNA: TGCGCCAGCAGCTGGGGGGGCGAAAGTGGCTACACCTTC.

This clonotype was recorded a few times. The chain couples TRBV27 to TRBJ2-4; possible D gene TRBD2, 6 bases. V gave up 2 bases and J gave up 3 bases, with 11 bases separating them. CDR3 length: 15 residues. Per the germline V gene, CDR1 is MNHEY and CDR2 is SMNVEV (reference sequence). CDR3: CASSLIPGGKNIQYF. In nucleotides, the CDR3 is TGTGCCAGCAGTTTAATACCCGGGGGCAAAAACATTCAGTACTTC.

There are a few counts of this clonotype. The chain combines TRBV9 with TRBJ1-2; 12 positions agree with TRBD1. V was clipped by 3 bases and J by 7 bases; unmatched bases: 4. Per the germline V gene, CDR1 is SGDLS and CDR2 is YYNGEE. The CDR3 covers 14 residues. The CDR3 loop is CASSAGQGALGYTF. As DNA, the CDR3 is TGTGCCAGCAGCGCGGGACAGGGGGCGCTTGGCTACACCTTC. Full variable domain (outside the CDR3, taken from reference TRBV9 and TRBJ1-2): DSGVTQTPKHLITATGQRVTLRCSPRSGDLSVYWYQQSLDQGLQFLIQYYNGEERAKGNILERFSAQQFPDLHSELNLSSLELGDSALYFCASSAGQGALGYTFGSGTRLTVV.

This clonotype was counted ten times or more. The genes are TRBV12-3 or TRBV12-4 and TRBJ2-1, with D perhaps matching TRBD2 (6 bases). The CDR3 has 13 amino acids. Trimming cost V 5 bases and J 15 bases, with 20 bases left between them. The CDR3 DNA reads TGTGCCAGCAGTGCCGGGGGAGCGGGCATTGGGTTCTTC. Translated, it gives CASSAGGAGIGFF.

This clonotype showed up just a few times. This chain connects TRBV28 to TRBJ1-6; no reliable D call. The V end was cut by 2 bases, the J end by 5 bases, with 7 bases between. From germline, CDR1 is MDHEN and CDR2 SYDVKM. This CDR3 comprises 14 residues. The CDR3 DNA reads TGTGCCAGCAGTTTAACGGGAAATAATTCACCCCTCCACTTT. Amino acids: CASSLTGNNSPLHF.

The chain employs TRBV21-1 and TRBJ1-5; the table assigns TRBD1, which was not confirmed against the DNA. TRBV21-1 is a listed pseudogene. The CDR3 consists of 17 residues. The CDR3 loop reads CASSPRPRQGGRQPQHF. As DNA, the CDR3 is TGTGCCAGCAGCCCCCGCCCCCGACAGGGGGGAAGACAGCCCCAGCATTTT.

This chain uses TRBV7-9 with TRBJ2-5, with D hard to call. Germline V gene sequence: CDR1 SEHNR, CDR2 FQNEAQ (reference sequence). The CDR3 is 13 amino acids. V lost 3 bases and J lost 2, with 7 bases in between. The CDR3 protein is CASSFSVQETQYF. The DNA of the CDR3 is TGTGCCAGCAGCTTTTCCGTGCAAGAGACCCAGTACTTC. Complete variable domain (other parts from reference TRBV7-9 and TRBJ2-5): DTGVSQNPRHKITKRGQNVTFRCDPISEHNRLYWYRQTLGQGPEFLTYFQNEAQLEKSRLLSDRFSAERPKGSFSTLEIQRTEQGDSAMYLCASSFSVQETQYFGPGTRLLVL.

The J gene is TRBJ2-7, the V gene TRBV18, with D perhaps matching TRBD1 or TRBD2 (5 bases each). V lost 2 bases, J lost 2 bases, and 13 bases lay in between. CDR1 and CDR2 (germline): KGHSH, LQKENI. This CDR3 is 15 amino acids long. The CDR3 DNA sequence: TGTGCCAGCTCACCATGTTGTTCGGGGCCCTACGAGCAGTACTTC. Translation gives CASSPCCSGPYEQYF.

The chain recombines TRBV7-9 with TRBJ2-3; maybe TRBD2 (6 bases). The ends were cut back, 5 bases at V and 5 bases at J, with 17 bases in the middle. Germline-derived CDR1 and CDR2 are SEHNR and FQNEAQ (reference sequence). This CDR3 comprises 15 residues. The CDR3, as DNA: TGTGCCAGCAGCCCGTCCGGGGGACCCAGAGATACGCAGTATTTT. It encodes CASSPSGGPRDTQYF.

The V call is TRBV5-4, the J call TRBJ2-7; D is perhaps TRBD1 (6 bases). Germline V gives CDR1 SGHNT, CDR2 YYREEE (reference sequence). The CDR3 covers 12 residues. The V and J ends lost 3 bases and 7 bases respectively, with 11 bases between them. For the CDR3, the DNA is TGTGCCAGCAGCTCCCAGGGGCTTGAGCAGTACTTC. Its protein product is CASSSQGLEQYF.

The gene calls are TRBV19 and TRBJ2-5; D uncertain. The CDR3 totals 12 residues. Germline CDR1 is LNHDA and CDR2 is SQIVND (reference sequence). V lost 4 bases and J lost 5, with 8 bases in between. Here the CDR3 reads CASSKGAETQYF. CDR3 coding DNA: TGTGCCAGTAGTAAGGGCGCCGAGACCCAGTACTTC.

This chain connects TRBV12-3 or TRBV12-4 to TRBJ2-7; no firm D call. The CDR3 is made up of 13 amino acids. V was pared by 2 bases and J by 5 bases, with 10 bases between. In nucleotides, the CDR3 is TGTGCCAGCAGTTTATCGGGTCTGGACGAGCAGTACTTC. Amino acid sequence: CASSLSGLDEQYF.

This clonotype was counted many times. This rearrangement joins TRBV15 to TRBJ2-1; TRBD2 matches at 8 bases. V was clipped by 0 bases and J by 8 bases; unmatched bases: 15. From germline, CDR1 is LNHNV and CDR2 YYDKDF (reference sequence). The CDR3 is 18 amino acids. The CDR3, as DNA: TGTGCCACCAGCAGAGATAGGGCCAGCGGGAGTACTTTGGATGAGCAGTTCTTC. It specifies CATSRDRASGSTLDEQFF. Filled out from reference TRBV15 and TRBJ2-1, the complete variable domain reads DAMVIQNPRYQVTQFGKPVTLSCSQTLNHNVMYWYQQKSSQAPKLLFHYYDKDFNNEADTPDNFQSRRPNTSFCFLDIRSPGLGDTAMYLCATSRDRASGSTLDEQFFGPGTRLTVL.

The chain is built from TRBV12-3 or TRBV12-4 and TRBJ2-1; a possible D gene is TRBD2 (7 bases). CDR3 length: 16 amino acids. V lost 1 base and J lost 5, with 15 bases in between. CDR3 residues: CASSLVRGGYDNEQFF. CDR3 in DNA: TGTGCCAGCAGTTTAGTGAGGGGGGGCTACGACAATGAGCAGTTCTTC.

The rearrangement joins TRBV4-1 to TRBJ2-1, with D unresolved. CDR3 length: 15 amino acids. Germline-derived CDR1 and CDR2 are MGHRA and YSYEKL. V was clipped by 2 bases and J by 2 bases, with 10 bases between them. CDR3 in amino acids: CASSQKGIPYNEQFF. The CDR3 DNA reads TGCGCCAGCAGCCAAAAGGGTATCCCCTACAATGAGCAGTTCTTC.

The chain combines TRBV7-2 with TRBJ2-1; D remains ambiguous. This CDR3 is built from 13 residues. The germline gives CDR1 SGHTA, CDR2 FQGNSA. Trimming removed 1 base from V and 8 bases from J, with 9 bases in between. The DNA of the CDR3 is TGTGCCAGCAGCTTAGGGTTGGAAGATGAGCAGTTCTTC. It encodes CASSLGLEDEQFF.

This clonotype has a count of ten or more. The CDR3 loop is CASTPWAVQETQYF. CDR3 DNA sequence: TGTGCCAGCACCCCTTGGGCGGTCCAAGAGACCCAGTACTTC. The gene calls are TRBV6-2 or TRBV6-3 and TRBJ2-5; no clear D. CDR3 length: 14 amino acids. The V end lost 7 bases, the J end lost 1 base, and 13 bases lay between the germline ends. Germline CDR1 reads MNHEY; CDR2 reads SVGEGT.

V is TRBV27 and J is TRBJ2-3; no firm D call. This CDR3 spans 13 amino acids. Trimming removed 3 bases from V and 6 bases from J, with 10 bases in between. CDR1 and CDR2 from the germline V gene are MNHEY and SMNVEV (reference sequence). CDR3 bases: TGTGCCAGCAGTTTTTGGGATGTGGATACGCAGTATTTT. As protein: CASSFWDVDTQYF.

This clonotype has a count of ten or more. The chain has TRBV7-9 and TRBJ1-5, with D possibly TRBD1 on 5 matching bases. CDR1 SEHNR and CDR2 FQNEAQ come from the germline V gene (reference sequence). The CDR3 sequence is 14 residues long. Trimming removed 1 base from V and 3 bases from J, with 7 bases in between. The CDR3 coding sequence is TGTGCCAGCAGCTTAGAGGACACCAATCAGCCCCAGCATTTT. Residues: CASSLEDTNQPQHF. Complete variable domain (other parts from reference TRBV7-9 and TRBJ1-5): DTGVSQNPRHKITKRGQNVTFRCDPISEHNRLYWYRQTLGQGPEFLTYFQNEAQLEKSRLLSDRFSAERPKGSFSTLEIQRTEQGDSAMYLCASSLEDTNQPQHFGDGTRLSIL.

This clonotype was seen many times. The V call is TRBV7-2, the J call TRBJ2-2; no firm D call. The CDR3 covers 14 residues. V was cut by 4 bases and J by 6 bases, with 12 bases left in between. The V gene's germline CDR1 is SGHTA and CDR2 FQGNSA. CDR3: CASSYMGWSGELFF. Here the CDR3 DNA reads TGTGCCAGCAGCTACATGGGTTGGTCCGGGGAGCTGTTTTTT.

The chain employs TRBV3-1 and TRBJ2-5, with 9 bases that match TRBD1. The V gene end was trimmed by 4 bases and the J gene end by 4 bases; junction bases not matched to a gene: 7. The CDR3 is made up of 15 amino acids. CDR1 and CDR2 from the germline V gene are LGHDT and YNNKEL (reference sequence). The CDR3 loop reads CASSLRDRVTETQYF. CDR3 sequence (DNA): TGTGCCAGCAGCCTCCGGGACAGGGTAACAGAGACCCAGTACTTC.

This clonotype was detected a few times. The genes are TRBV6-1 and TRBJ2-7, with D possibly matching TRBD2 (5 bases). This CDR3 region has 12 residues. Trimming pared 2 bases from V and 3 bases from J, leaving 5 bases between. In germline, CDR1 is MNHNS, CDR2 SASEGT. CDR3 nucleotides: TGTGCCAGCAGTGAAACTAGCTACGAGCAGTACTTC. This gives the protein CASSETSYEQYF.

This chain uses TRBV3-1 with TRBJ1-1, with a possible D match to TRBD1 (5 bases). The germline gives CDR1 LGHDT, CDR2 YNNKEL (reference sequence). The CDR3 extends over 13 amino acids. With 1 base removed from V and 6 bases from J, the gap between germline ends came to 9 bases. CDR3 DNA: TGTGCCAGCAGCCAAGGGGGGGTACCTGAAGCTTTCTTT. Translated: CASSQGGVPEAFF.

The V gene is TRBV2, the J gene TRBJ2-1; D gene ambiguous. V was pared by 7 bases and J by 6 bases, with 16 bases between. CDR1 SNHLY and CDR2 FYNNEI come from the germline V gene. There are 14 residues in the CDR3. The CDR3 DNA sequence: TGTGCCAGCATCGGGCTAGACTTCCTCAATGAGCAGTTCTTC. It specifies CASIGLDFLNEQFF.

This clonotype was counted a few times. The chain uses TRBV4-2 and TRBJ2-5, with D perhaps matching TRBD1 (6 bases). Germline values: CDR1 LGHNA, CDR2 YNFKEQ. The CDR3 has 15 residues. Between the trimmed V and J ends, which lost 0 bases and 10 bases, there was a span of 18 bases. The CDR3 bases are TGTGCCAGCAGCCAAGAAGTCGACTCCGCAGGGGACCAGTACTTC. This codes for CASSQEVDSAGDQYF.

The CDR3 loop reads CASSLVVGSSYNEQFF. As DNA, the CDR3 is TGTGCCAGCAGCTTAGTCGTAGGGAGCTCCTACAATGAGCAGTTCTTC. The chain has TRBV7-6 and TRBJ2-1, with D possibly TRBD2 on 5 matching bases. CDR3 length: 16 amino acids. From germline, CDR1 is SGHVS and CDR2 FNYEAQ. V was shortened by 1 base and J by 0 bases, with 10 bases between the two germline ends.

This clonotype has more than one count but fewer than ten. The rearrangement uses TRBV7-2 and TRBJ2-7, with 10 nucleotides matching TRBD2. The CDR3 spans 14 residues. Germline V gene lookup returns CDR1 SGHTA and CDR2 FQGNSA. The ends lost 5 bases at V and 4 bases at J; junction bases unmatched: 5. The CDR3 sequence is CASSPGLAVYEQYF. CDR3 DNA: TGTGCCAGCAGCCCCGGACTAGCGGTGTACGAGCAGTACTTC.

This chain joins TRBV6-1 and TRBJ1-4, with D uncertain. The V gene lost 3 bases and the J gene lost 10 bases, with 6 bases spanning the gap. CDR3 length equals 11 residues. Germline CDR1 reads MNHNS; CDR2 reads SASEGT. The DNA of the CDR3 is TGTGCCAGCAGTGACAGCGCAAAACTGTTTTTT. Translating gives CASSDSAKLFF.

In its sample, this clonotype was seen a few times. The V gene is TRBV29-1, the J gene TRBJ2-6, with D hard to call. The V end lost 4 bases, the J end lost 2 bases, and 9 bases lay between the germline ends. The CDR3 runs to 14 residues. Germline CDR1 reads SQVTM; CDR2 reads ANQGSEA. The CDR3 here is CSVAEVAGANVLTF. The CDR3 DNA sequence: TGCAGCGTTGCAGAAGTCGCTGGGGCCAACGTCCTGACTTTC.

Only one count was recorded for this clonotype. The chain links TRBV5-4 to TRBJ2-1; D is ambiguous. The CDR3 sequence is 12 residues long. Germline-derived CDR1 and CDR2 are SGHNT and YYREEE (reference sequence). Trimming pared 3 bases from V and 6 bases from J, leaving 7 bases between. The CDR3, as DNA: TGTGCCAGCAGCTGGGCTGGCAATGAGCAGTTCTTC. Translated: CASSWAGNEQFF. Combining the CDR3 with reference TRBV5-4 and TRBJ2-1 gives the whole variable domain ETGVTQSPTHLIKTRGQQVTLRCSSQSGHNTVSWYQQALGQGPQFIFQYYREEENGRGNFPPRFSGLQFPNYSSELNVNALELDDSALYLCASSWAGNEQFFGPGTRLTVL.

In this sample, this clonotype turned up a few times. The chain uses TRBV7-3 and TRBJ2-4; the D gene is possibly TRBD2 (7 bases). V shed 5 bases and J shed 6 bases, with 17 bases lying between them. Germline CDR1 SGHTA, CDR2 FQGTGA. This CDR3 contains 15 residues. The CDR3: CASSPSGGAGNIQYF. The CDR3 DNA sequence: TGTGCCAGCAGCCCTAGTGGGGGGGCCGGAAACATTCAGTACTTC.